This T cell receptor (beta chain) was sequenced during a study of blood T cell repertoires in COVID-19. Study at large: PBMCs, B-cell-depleted T cells, or T cells provided the cDNA or gDNA that made up the material.

Seattle cases were enrolled at active infection and followed longitudinally. Original data processing: Reference gene primers were amplified, and this amplification served to estimate nucleated cell counts. Generated by immunoSEQ multiplex PCR, the TCRdb table keeps only in-frame clones and is missing some. V and J calls and clone size are given by that table; D and trimming were obtained from the DNA. Seen here are about 370,000 clones, approximately 88% observed once, and the top ten hold around 3%. Germline CDR1 is SEHNR and CDR2 is FQNEAQ (reference sequence). The V segment lost 5 bases and the J segment 7 bases; nucleotides outside the gene matches: 5. The CDR3 runs 13 residues.

The chain recombines TRBV7-9 with TRBJ1-5; 7 positions agree with TRBD1. This receptor was identified in a young woman with COVID-19, enrolled during active disease. The sequenced sample consisted of peripheral blood. CDR3 residues: CASSLGQQQPQHF. The CDR3 bases are TGTGCCAGCAGCCTGGGACAGCAGCAGCCCCAGCATTTT. The whole variable domain, filled in from reference TRBV7-9 and TRBJ1-5, reads DTGVSQNPRHKITKRGQNVTFRCDPISEHNRLYWYRQTLGQGPEFLTYFQNEAQLEKSRLLSDRFSAERPKGSFSTLEIQRTEQGDSAMYLCASSLGQQQPQHFGDGTRLSIL.